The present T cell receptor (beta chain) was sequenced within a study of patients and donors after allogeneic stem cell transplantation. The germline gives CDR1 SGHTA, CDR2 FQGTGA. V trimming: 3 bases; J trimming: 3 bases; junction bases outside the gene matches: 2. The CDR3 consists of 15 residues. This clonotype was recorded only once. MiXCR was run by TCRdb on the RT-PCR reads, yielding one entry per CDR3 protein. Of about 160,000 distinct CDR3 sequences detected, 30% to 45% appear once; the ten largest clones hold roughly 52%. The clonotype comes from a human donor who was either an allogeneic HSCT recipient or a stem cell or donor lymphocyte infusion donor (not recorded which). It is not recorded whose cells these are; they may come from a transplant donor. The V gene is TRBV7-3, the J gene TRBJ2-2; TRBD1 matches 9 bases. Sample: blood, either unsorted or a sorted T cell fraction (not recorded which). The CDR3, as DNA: TGTGCCAGCAGCTTCGGGACAGGGCACACCGGGGAGCTGTTTTTT. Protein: CASSFGTGHTGELFF.